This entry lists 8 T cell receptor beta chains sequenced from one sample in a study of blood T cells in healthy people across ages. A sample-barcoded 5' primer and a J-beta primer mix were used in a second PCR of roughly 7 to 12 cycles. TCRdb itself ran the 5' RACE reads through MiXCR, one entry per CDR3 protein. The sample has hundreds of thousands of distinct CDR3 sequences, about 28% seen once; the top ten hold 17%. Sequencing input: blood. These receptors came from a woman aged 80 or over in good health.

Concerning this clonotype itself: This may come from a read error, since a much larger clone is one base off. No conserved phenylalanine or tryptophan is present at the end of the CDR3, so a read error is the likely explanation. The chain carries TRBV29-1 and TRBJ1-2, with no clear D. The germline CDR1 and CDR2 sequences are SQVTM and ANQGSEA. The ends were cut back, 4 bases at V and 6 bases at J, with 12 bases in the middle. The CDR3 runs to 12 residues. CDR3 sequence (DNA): TGCAGCGTTGTCTTTGCCAAAGATGGCTACACCGTC. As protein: CSVVFAKDGYTV.

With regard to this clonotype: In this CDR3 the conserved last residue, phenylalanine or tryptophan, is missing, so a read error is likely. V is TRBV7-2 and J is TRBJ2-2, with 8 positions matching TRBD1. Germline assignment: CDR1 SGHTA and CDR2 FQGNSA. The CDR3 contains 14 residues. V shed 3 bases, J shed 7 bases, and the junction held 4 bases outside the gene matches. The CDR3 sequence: CASSFRTGGGELFL. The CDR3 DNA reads TGTGCCAGCAGCTTCCGAACAGGGGGCGGGGAGCTGTTTTTG.

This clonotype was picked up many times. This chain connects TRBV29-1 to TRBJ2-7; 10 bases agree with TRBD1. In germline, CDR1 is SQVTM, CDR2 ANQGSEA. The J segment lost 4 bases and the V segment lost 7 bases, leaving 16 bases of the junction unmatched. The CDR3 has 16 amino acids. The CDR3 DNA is TGCAGCGCTCTCCCGTCATTCCGGGACAGGGGATACGAGCAGTACTTC. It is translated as CSALPSFRDRGYEQYF.

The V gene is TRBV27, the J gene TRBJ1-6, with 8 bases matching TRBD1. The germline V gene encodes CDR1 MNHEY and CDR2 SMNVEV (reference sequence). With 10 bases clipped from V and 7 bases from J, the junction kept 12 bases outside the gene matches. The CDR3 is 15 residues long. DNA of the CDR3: TGTGCCACCGGGGTGGCAGGGGGCGTCAATTCACCCCTCCACTTT. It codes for CATGVAGGVNSPLHF.

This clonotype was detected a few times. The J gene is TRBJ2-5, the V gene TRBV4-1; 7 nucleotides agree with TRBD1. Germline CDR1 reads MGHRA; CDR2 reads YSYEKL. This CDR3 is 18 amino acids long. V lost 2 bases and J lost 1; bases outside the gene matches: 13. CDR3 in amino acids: CASSQLTTGTATQETQYF. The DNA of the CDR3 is TGCGCCAGCAGCCAATTAACCACCGGGACAGCGACCCAAGAGACCCAGTACTTC.

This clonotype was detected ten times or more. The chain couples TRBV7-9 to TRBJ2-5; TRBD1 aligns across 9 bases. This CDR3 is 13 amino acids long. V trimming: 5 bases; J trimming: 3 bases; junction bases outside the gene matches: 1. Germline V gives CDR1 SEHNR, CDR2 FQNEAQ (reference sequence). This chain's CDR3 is CASSRTGEETQYF. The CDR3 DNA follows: TGTGCCAGCAGCCGGACAGGGGAAGAGACCCAGTACTTC. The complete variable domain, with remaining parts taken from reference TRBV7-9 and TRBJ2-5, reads DTGVSQNPRHKITKRGQNVTFRCDPISEHNRLYWYRQTLGQGPEFLTYFQNEAQLEKSRLLSDRFSAERPKGSFSTLEIQRTEQGDSAMYLCASSRTGEETQYFGPGTRLLVL.

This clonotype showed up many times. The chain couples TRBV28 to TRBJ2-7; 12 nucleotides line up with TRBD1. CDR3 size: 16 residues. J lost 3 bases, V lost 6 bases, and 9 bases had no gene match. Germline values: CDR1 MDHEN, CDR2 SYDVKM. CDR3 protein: CASSAGTGGAFYEQYF. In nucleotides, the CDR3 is TGTGCCAGCAGCGCCGGGACAGGGGGCGCGTTCTACGAGCAGTACTTC.

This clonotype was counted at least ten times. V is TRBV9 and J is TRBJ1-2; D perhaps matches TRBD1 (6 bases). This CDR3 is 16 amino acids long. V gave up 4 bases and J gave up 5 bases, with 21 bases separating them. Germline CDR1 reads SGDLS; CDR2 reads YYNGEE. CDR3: CASSPQSQLGGYGYTF. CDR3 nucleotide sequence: TGTGCCAGCAGCCCCCAGAGTCAGTTAGGGGGTTATGGCTACACCTTC. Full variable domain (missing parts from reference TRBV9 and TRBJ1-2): DSGVTQTPKHLITATGQRVTLRCSPRSGDLSVYWYQQSLDQGLQFLIQYYNGEERAKGNILERFSAQQFPDLHSELNLSSLELGDSALYFCASSPQSQLGGYGYTFGSGTRLTVV.